This entry lists 15 T cell receptor beta chains sequenced from one sample in a study of beta chain features in type 1 diabetes. The sequenced template was cDNA made from the entire isolated RNA. Clones were read by immunoSEQ multiplex PCR, and TCRdb kept only the in-frame ones, dropping some. The table shows some 44,000 clones, with 50% occurring only once. The specimen was stem cell memory CD4+ T cells from blood. These receptors were obtained from a woman in her 30s in good health.

V and J are TRBV28 and TRBJ2-4; unclear D gene. The V gene's germline CDR1 is MDHEN and CDR2 SYDVKM. The CDR3 spans 13 residues. Trimming took 6 bases from V and 0 from J, leaving 6 bases between them. DNA for the CDR3: TGTGCCAGCAGCGTCCTAGCCAAAAACATTCAGTACTTC. Translating gives CASSVLAKNIQYF. Filled out from reference TRBV28 and TRBJ2-4, the complete variable domain reads DVKVTQSSRYLVKRTGEKVFLECVQDMDHENMFWYRQDPGLGLRLIYFSYDVKMKEKGDIPEGYSVSREKKERFSLILESASTNQTSMYLCASSVLAKNIQYFGAGTRLSVL.

This clone was counted once. The V gene is TRBV19, the J gene TRBJ1-5; 9 nucleotides line up with TRBD1. The V gene end was trimmed by 4 bases and the J gene end by 6 bases; junction bases not matched to a gene: 7. Germline V gene data show CDR1 as LNHDA and CDR2 as SQIVND (reference sequence). The CDR3 extends over 15 amino acids. CDR3 in amino acids: CASSKGQGYPQPQHF. The DNA for the CDR3 is TGTGCCAGTAGTAAGGGACAGGGATATCCTCAGCCCCAGCATTTT.

Details on this clone: Other DNA sequences in this specimen translate into the identical CDR3. This rearrangement joins TRBV5-1 to TRBJ2-3, with D possibly being TRBD2 (6 bases). V gave up 4 bases and J gave up 0 bases, with 9 bases separating them. Germline V gives CDR1 SGHRS, CDR2 YFSETQ. The CDR3 length is 14 residues. CDR3 in amino acids: CASSLGTSTDTQYF. The CDR3 DNA follows: TGCGCCAGCAGCCTTGGGACTAGCACAGATACGCAGTATTTT. The entire variable domain, with the rest obtained from reference TRBV5-1 and TRBJ2-3, is as follows: KAGVTQTPRYLIKTRGQQVTLSCSPISGHRSVSWYQQTPGQGLQFLFEYFSETQRNKGNFPGRFSGRQFSNSRSEMNVSTLELGDSALYLCASSLGTSTDTQYFGPGTRLTVL.

This chain connects TRBV28 to TRBJ2-7; tentative D call: TRBD1 (6 bases). The CDR3 consists of 14 residues. CDR1 and CDR2 from the germline V gene are MDHEN and SYDVKM. The V end was cut by 6 bases, the J end by 5 bases, with 17 bases between. Here the CDR3 reads CASSPGTSAHEQYF. In DNA form, the CDR3 reads TGTGCCAGCAGCCCCGGGACATCAGCACACGAGCAGTACTTC. Filled out from reference TRBV28 and TRBJ2-7, the complete variable domain reads DVKVTQSSRYLVKRTGEKVFLECVQDMDHENMFWYRQDPGLGLRLIYFSYDVKMKEKGDIPEGYSVSREKKERFSLILESASTNQTSMYLCASSPGTSAHEQYFGPGTRLTVT.

V is TRBV10-3 and J is TRBJ2-7; TRBD2 matches 10 bases. V was clipped by 4 bases and J by 2 bases; unmatched bases: 2. Germline V lookup: CDR1 ENHRY, CDR2 SYGVKD. The CDR3 covers 14 residues. The CDR3: CAISGTSGTYEQYF. CDR3 in DNA: TGTGCCATCAGTGGGACTAGCGGCACCTACGAGCAGTACTTC.

V is TRBV7-3 and J is TRBJ2-1; 7 bases align to TRBD2. The trim removed 5 bases at V and 6 bases at J, leaving 10 bases unmatched. Germline loops: CDR1 SGHTA, CDR2 FQGTGA. This CDR3 region has 15 residues. For the CDR3, the DNA is TGTGCCAGCAGCCCCGCGGGAGTGGTTCGCAATGAGCAGTTCTTC. The encoded protein is CASSPAGVVRNEQFF.

This clone was seen only a few times. This chain uses TRBV21-1 with TRBJ2-7; the D call TRBD1 from the table was never checked on the DNA. TRBV21-1 is shown as a pseudogene. This CDR3 region has 18 residues. This CDR3 is CASSLVPPPDRGSYEQYF. The CDR3, as DNA: TGTGCCAGCAGCCTGGTTCCCCCCCCGGACAGGGGGTCCTACGAGCAGTACTTC.

The J gene is TRBJ2-1, the V gene TRBV2; 9 bases are shared with TRBD2. The germline gives CDR1 SNHLY, CDR2 FYNNEI. The CDR3 loop spans 15 amino acids. Losses at the gene ends were 7 bases for V and 8 bases for J; bases not matched to a gene: 12. The CDR3 loop reads CASNLWRLAEDEQFF. The CDR3 coding sequence is TGTGCCAGCAATTTGTGGAGACTAGCGGAGGATGAGCAGTTCTTC.

This clone occurred a few times. This chain joins TRBV7-6 and TRBJ2-3; TRBD2 matches at 10 bases. Per germline, CDR1 SGHVS and CDR2 FNYEAQ. The CDR3 has 15 amino acids. With V trimmed by 5 bases and J by 3 bases, 5 bases remained unmatched. In DNA, the CDR3 is TGTGCCAGCAGCCCGATTAGCGGGAGGACAGATACGCAGTATTTT. Its translation: CASSPISGRTDTQYF.

This sequence joins TRBV28 and TRBJ2-7, with a possible D match to TRBD1 (5 bases). Trimming removed 4 bases from V and 3 bases from J, with 13 bases in between. Germline V CDR1 and CDR2: MDHEN, SYDVKM. This CDR3 region has 14 residues. The CDR3 here is CASSYPLQGYEQYF. As DNA, the CDR3 is TGTGCCAGCAGTTACCCCCTTCAGGGCTACGAGCAGTACTTC.

The chain is built from TRBV27 and TRBJ1-2, with 7 bases that match TRBD1. Trimming took 4 bases from V and 7 from J; bases not matched to a gene: 6. CDR1 MNHEY and CDR2 SMNVEV come from the germline V gene (reference sequence). This CDR3 has 13 amino acids. CDR3 in DNA: TGTGCCAGCAGTTCCGACAGGGAAATTGGCTACACCTTC. Translated: CASSSDREIGYTF.

The CDR3 coding sequence is TGTGCCAGCAGTAGGGGACAGCGAAATCAGCCCCAGCATTTT. It yields the protein CASSRGQRNQPQHF. The gene calls are TRBV7-2 and TRBJ1-5; 7 nucleotides line up with TRBD1. With V trimmed by 6 bases and J by 4 bases, 6 bases remained unmatched. Germline V CDR1 and CDR2: SGHTA, FQGNSA. The CDR3 has 14 amino acids.

A few counts support this clone. This chain uses TRBV19 with TRBJ1-5; the D gene is possibly TRBD1 (6 bases). CDR1 and CDR2 from the germline V gene are LNHDA and SQIVND (reference sequence). Trimming left V 5 bases short and J 6 bases short, with 11 bases between. The length of the CDR3 is 13 residues. In nucleotides, the CDR3 is TGTGCCAGTAGTTCAGGGGCGAGTCAGCCCCAGCATTTT. Translation: CASSSGASQPQHF.

This clone was detected once. This rearrangement joins TRBV29-1 to TRBJ2-1, with 8 bases that match TRBD2. The CDR3 covers 15 residues. V lost 5 bases to trimming and J lost 4 bases; unmatched junction nucleotides: 10. Germline CDR1 is SQVTM and CDR2 is ANQGSEA. The DNA of the CDR3 is TGCAGCGTTAATAGCTTGGCTAGCGGGTACAATGAGCAGTTCTTC. Its protein is CSVNSLASGYNEQFF.

This clone appeared a few times. The rearrangement links TRBV7-8 to TRBJ2-7; 10 bases fit TRBD2. Trimming took 5 bases from V and 3 from J; bases not matched to a gene: 10. From germline, CDR1 is SGHVS and CDR2 FQNEAQ. The CDR3 has 16 residues. For the CDR3, the DNA is TGTGCCAGCAGCCCCGGGTCTAGCGGGAGCTTCTACGAGCAGTACTTC. It is translated as CASSPGSSGSFYEQYF. The complete variable domain, with remaining parts taken from reference TRBV7-8 and TRBJ2-7, reads GAGVSQSPRYKVAKRGQDVALRCDPISGHVSLFWYQQALGQGPEFLTYFQNEAQLDKSGLPSDRFFAERPEGSVSTLKIQRTQQEDSAVYLCASSPGSSGSFYEQYFGPGTRLTVT.